What follows are 17 T cell receptor beta chains derived from one specimen sequenced in a study of blood T cell repertoires in COVID-19. The repertoire was sequenced with immunoSEQ multiplex PCR; TCRdb's copy has only in-frame clones and lacks some. The data contain about 320,000 clones, approximately 91% of them singletons. The sequencing input was PBMCs or T cells enriched from blood (not recorded which). The receptors originated from a woman aged 25 to 39 who had been exposed to COVID-19.

This clone has more than one count but fewer than ten. V gene TRBV27 combines with J gene TRBJ1-6, with a possible D match to TRBD1 (5 bases). This CDR3 spans 17 amino acids. Per the germline V gene, CDR1 is MNHEY and CDR2 is SMNVEV (reference sequence). V was pared by 3 bases and J by 7 bases, with 19 bases between. The CDR3 loop is CASSLGGGNYENSPLHF. DNA of the CDR3: TGTGCCAGCAGTTTGGGTGGGGGGAACTACGAGAATTCACCCCTCCACTTT.

This clone was found once. V is TRBV27 and J is TRBJ1-2, with 8 bases fitting TRBD1. CDR3 size: 13 residues. Germline CDR1 and CDR2: MNHEY and SMNVEV (reference sequence). V gave up 3 bases and J gave up 5 bases; unmatched junction bases: 2. The CDR3 here is CASSLTGEYGYTF. The DNA of the CDR3 is TGTGCCAGCAGTTTGACAGGGGAGTATGGCTACACCTTC.

J is TRBJ1-3 and V is TRBV5-4, with D uncertain. Germline assignment: CDR1 SGHNT and CDR2 YYREEE (reference sequence). The V and J ends lost 1 base and 0 bases respectively, with 5 bases between them. The CDR3 contains 14 residues. The CDR3 loop reads CASSLTSSGNTIYF. As DNA, the CDR3 is TGTGCCAGCAGCTTGACAAGCTCTGGAAACACCATATATTTT.

The chain carries TRBV27 and TRBJ2-7; 7 bases are shared with TRBD1. Germline CDR1 reads MNHEY; CDR2 reads SMNVEV (reference sequence). V gave up 3 bases and J gave up 3 bases; unmatched junction bases: 8. The CDR3 is 15 residues long. The chain's CDR3 is CASSFRDSTIYEQYF. The CDR3 DNA sequence: TGTGCCAGCAGTTTTCGGGACAGTACGATCTACGAGCAGTACTTC.

J is TRBJ2-1 and V is TRBV30; D is uncertain. Trimming pared 0 bases from V and 0 bases from J, leaving 9 bases between. This CDR3 is 15 amino acids long. Germline lookup yields CDR1 GTSNPN and CDR2 SVGIG (reference sequence). This CDR3 is CAWSVLRSSYNEQFF. CDR3 bases: TGTGCCTGGAGTGTACTGAGAAGCTCCTACAATGAGCAGTTCTTC.

The J gene is TRBJ1-6, the V gene TRBV2; D possibly corresponds to TRBD1 (5 bases). Germline CDR1 is SNHLY and CDR2 is FYNNEI. This CDR3 has 15 amino acids. Trimming removed 8 bases from V and 6 bases from J, with 17 bases in between. Written as DNA, the CDR3 is TGTGCCAGCTTCGACGGTAGGGGATTTAATTCACCCCTCCACTTT. This translates into CASFDGRGFNSPLHF.

The rearrangement links TRBV15 to TRBJ1-2; D unresolved. Germline assignment: CDR1 LNHNV and CDR2 YYDKDF (reference sequence). This CDR3 spans 14 amino acids. With 0 bases removed from V and 8 bases from J, the gap between germline ends came to 13 bases. This CDR3 reads CATSRDWKARGYTF. CDR3 bases: TGTGCCACCAGCAGAGATTGGAAGGCTAGGGGCTACACCTTC.

In this sample, this clone turned up once. The chain employs TRBV12-3 or TRBV12-4 and TRBJ2-1; the D gene is possibly TRBD1 (6 bases). Between the trimmed V and J ends, which lost 8 bases and 2 bases, there was a span of 10 bases. The CDR3 consists of 13 residues. The CDR3 DNA follows: TGTGCCAGCGGTGGGGGCGCCTACAATGAGCAGTTCTTC. It specifies CASGGGAYNEQFF.

The J gene is TRBJ2-3, the V gene TRBV4-1; 10 nucleotides align to TRBD1. Looked up from germline, CDR1 is MGHRA and CDR2 is YSYEKL. With 1 base clipped from V and 4 bases from J, the junction kept 2 bases outside the gene matches. The length of the CDR3 is 15 residues. As DNA, the CDR3 is TGCGCCAGCAGCCAAGGACAGGGGGCTGCAGATACGCAGTATTTT. Its translation is CASSQGQGAADTQYF.

The chain joins TRBV6-1 to TRBJ1-2; 8 bases are shared with TRBD1. V lost 4 bases, J lost 8 bases, and 15 bases stayed unmatched. The CDR3 is made up of 16 amino acids. Germline lookup yields CDR1 MNHNS and CDR2 SASEGT. CDR3 residues: CASSAQAQGASGGYTF. The CDR3 DNA follows: TGTGCCAGCAGTGCTCAGGCGCAGGGGGCGTCTGGCGGCTACACCTTC.

In its sample, this clone was seen once. The rearrangement joins TRBV5-1 to TRBJ2-5, with TRBD1 as a possible D gene (6 bases). In germline, CDR1 is SGHRS, CDR2 YFSETQ. Trimming took 0 bases from V and 1 from J, leaving 10 bases between them. This CDR3 region has 15 residues. The chain's CDR3 is CASSLVGQRQETQYF. The CDR3 bases are TGCGCCAGCAGCTTGGTGGGACAACGCCAAGAGACCCAGTACTTC.

V gene TRBV5-1 combines with J gene TRBJ1-2; 8 bases match TRBD1. Unmatched junction bases numbered 4, after V lost 3 bases and J lost 6 bases. The CDR3 totals 13 residues. Germline CDR1 reads SGHRS; CDR2 reads YFSETQ. CDR3 sequence (DNA): TGCGCCAGCAGCTCGGGACAGGAAGATGGCTACACCTTC. Protein: CASSSGQEDGYTF.

The genes are TRBV6-4 and TRBJ1-2; weak D call: TRBD1 (5 bases). Trimming removed 0 bases at V and 5 bases at J, with 19 bases between. Germline V gene lookup returns CDR1 MRHNA and CDR2 SNTAGT. This CDR3 has 17 amino acids. The CDR3 nucleotides are TGTGCCAGCAGTGACTCGTATGACAGTCTAAGGTGGTATGGCTACACCTTC. Translated: CASSDSYDSLRWYGYTF.

In DNA, the CDR3 is TGTGCCAGCAGCCCGGGACACCAGTACCAAGAGACCCAGTACTTC. Translation: CASSPGHQYQETQYF. The J gene is TRBJ2-5, the V gene TRBV7-9, with a weak D call TRBD1 (6 bases). Germline CDR1 and CDR2: SEHNR and FQNEAQ (reference sequence). The CDR3 runs to 15 residues. The V end lost 5 bases, the J end lost 0 bases, and 13 bases lay between the germline ends.

The chain employs TRBV25-1 and TRBJ2-3, with 12 bases aligning to TRBD1. The V segment lost 6 bases and the J segment 3 bases; nucleotides outside the gene matches: 10. The CDR3 consists of 17 residues. Germline V CDR1 and CDR2: MGHDK, SYGVNS. Here the CDR3 DNA reads TGTGCCAGCAGATTTGCGGGACAGGGGGCTGGAACAGATACGCAGTATTTT. Residues: CASRFAGQGAGTDTQYF.

V and J are TRBV9 and TRBJ2-7, with D possibly being TRBD2 (5 bases). Trimming took 2 bases from V and 2 from J, leaving 14 bases between them. The CDR3 is 15 amino acids. Germline V gene sequence: CDR1 SGDLS, CDR2 YYNGEE. CDR3: CASSVRGLPAYEQYF. CDR3 nucleotides: TGTGCCAGCAGCGTGAGAGGACTCCCCGCCTACGAGCAGTACTTC.

This clone was found once. The chain combines TRBV2 with TRBJ1-2, with D possibly TRBD1 on 6 matching bases. With 6 bases removed from V and 3 bases from J, the gap between germline ends came to 17 bases. Looked up from germline, CDR1 is SNHLY and CDR2 is FYNNEI. CDR3 length equals 15 residues. The CDR3 DNA reads as TGTGCCAGCAGGGCCCAAACGGACAGAGACTATGGCTACACCTTC. As protein: CASRAQTDRDYGYTF.